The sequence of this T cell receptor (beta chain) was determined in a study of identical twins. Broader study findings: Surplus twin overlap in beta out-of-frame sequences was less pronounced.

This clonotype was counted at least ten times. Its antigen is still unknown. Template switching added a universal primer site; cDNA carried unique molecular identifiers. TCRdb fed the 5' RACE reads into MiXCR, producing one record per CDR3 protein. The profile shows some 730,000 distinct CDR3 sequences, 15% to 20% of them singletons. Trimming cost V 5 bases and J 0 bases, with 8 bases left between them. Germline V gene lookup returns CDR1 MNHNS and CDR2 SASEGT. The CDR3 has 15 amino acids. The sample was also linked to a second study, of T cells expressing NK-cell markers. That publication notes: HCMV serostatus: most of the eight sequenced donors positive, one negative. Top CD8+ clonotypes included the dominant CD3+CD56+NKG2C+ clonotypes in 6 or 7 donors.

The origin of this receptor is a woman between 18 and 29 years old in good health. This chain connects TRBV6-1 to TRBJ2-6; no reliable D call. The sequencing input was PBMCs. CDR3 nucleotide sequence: TGTGCCAGCAGTCCACGCCCCTCTGGGGCCAACGTCCTGACTTTC. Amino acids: CASSPRPSGANVLTF.